These 17 T cell receptor beta chains share one sample of origin, sequenced in a study of shared clonotypes between healthy human individuals. Clones were read by immunoSEQ multiplex PCR, and TCRdb kept only the in-frame ones, dropping some. The sample yields about 690,000 clones, about 90% seen once. The sample consisted of memory CD8+ T cells from PBMCs. Stated subset: CD45RO+ cells pooled with CCR7-negative TemRA cells. The receptors shown here come from a man in his late teens or twenties in good health. Some clones in this sample may be carry-over from other donors' samples.

This chain connects TRBV25-1 to TRBJ1-3, with D unresolved. The CDR3 is 16 amino acids. V gave up 2 bases and J gave up 4 bases, with 15 bases separating them. Germline V gives CDR1 MGHDK, CDR2 SYGVNS. CDR3 loop: CASSEGVDFYGNTIYF. The CDR3 bases are TGTGCCAGCAGTGAAGGAGTCGATTTCTACGGAAACACCATATATTTT.

In its sample, this clone was seen once. V usage is TRBV27 and J usage is TRBJ2-1, with D unclear. V lost 6 bases and J 11 bases, leaving 17 bases between the germline ends. The CDR3 spans 13 residues. Germline assignment: CDR1 MNHEY and CDR2 SMNVEV (reference sequence). CDR3 sequence reads: CASSLLTDRKQFF. The DNA of the CDR3 is TGTGCCAGCAGCCTACTCACGGATAGGAAGCAGTTCTTC.

This chain uses TRBV5-4 with TRBJ1-1; 10 bases are shared with TRBD1. The J segment lost 5 bases and the V segment lost 4 bases, leaving 5 bases of the junction unmatched. CDR3 length: 14 amino acids. Germline CDR1 is SGHNT and CDR2 is YYREEE (reference sequence). CDR3 amino acids: CASSQGQGRTEAFF. The CDR3 coding sequence is TGTGCCAGCAGCCAGGGACAGGGGAGGACTGAAGCTTTCTTT.

The CDR3 loop reads CASSPGGETGTDTQYF. In DNA form, the CDR3 reads TGTGCCAGCAGCCCCGGTGGGGAAACAGGGACAGATACGCAGTATTTT. The chain employs TRBV7-9 and TRBJ2-3; possibly TRBD1 for D (6 bases). The CDR3 is 16 amino acids. Germline V gene lookup returns CDR1 SEHNR and CDR2 FQNEAQ (reference sequence). Trimming pared 5 bases from V and 3 bases from J, leaving 18 bases between.

The chain joins TRBV27 to TRBJ1-1; perhaps TRBD1 as D (5 bases). CDR1 and CDR2 from the germline V gene are MNHEY and SMNVEV (reference sequence). Trimming pared 6 bases from V and 3 bases from J, leaving 20 bases between. The CDR3 consists of 16 residues. CDR3 sequence: CASSPLGTGADTEAFF. As DNA, the CDR3 is TGTGCCAGCAGCCCTCTAGGGACCGGGGCGGACACTGAAGCTTTCTTT.

Worth noting for this clone: This same CDR3 is encoded by further DNA sequences in the sample. The chain joins TRBV11-2 to TRBJ2-1; D ambiguous. The CDR3 sequence is 13 residues long. Per the germline V gene, CDR1 is SGHAT and CDR2 is FQNNGV. With 1 base removed from V and 7 bases from J, the gap between germline ends came to 8 bases. CDR3 sequence reads: CASSLGSGNEQFF. The CDR3 DNA follows: TGTGCCAGCAGCTTAGGAAGTGGGAATGAGCAGTTCTTC.

Here the CDR3 reads CASSIDSTYTEAFF. The CDR3 nucleotides read TGTGCCAGTAGTATCGACAGCACTTACACTGAAGCTTTCTTT. This rearrangement joins TRBV19 to TRBJ1-1; perhaps TRBD1 as D (5 bases). V dropped 3 bases and J dropped 3 bases, with 11 bases sitting between them. This CDR3 has 14 amino acids. Germline CDR1 is LNHDA and CDR2 is SQIVND (reference sequence).

The V and J genes are TRBV4-2 and TRBJ1-2, with TRBD1 matching over 8 bases. The germline CDR1 and CDR2 sequences are LGHNA and YNFKEQ. The J segment lost 5 bases and the V segment lost 5 bases, leaving 16 bases of the junction unmatched. The CDR3 is made up of 17 amino acids. CDR3 in DNA: TGTGCCAGCAGCGCCCGCCGGGACAGGCCTACCCTTTATGGCTACACCTTC. Its protein product is CASSARRDRPTLYGYTF.

The gene calls are TRBV4-1 and TRBJ2-2; D is uncertain. V gave up 0 bases and J gave up 5 bases, with 10 bases separating them. The length of the CDR3 is 15 residues. Germline-derived CDR1 and CDR2 are MGHRA and YSYEKL. The CDR3 spells CASSQDRAATGELFF. CDR3 bases: TGCGCCAGCAGCCAAGATCGTGCAGCTACCGGGGAGCTGTTTTTT.

The genes are TRBV11-2 and TRBJ2-7; 9 bases align to TRBD2. This CDR3 spans 14 amino acids. CDR1 SGHAT and CDR2 FQNNGV come from the germline V gene. Germline trimming cut 2 bases from V and 6 bases from J; bases unmatched to any gene: 5. CDR3 in amino acids: CASSLYVTSGEQYF. In DNA, the CDR3 is TGTGCCAGCAGCTTATACGTGACTAGCGGCGAGCAGTACTTC.

The chain carries TRBV9 and TRBJ1-1, with D possibly being TRBD1 (6 bases). The V gene lost 4 bases and the J gene lost 5 bases, with 21 bases spanning the gap. Per germline, CDR1 SGDLS and CDR2 YYNGEE. The CDR3 runs to 16 residues. This chain's CDR3 is CASSPHNVRGGTEAFF. The CDR3 DNA sequence: TGTGCCAGCAGCCCCCACAACGTCAGGGGAGGGACTGAAGCTTTCTTT.

This clone was observed once. The V gene is TRBV5-4, the J gene TRBJ2-7; possibly TRBD2 for D (5 bases). V was cut by 0 bases and J by 1 base, with 14 bases left in between. This CDR3 is 16 amino acids long. Germline CDR1 is SGHNT and CDR2 is YYREEE (reference sequence). The CDR3 coding sequence is TGTGCCAGCAGCTTGGCTTGGGCTAGCAATTCCTACGAGCAGTACTTC. This encodes CASSLAWASNSYEQYF.

Notes on this clone: One base away lies a much larger clone, so this may be a sequencing read error. This sequence joins TRBV13 and TRBJ2-2; D gene ambiguous. Germline CDR1 is PRHDT and CDR2 is FYEKMQ (reference sequence). Between the trimmed V and J ends, which lost 4 bases and 6 bases, there was a span of 3 bases. This CDR3 spans 11 amino acids. In DNA, the CDR3 is TGTGCCAGCAGCTCAGCCGGGGAGCTGTTTTTT. It yields the protein CASSSAGELFF.

The V gene is TRBV5-6, the J gene TRBJ1-6, with 10 nucleotides matching TRBD1. The V gene end was trimmed by 3 bases and the J gene end by 9 bases; junction bases not matched to a gene: 0. Germline CDR1 reads SGHDT; CDR2 reads YYEEEE. The CDR3 is 13 residues long. Here the CDR3 DNA reads TGTGCCAGCAGCTGGGACAGGGGTTCACCCCTCCACTTT. Amino acid sequence: CASSWDRGSPLHF.

This chain uses TRBV11-2 with TRBJ2-1; either TRBD1 or TRBD2 may supply D (5 bases each). The CDR3 runs 17 residues. Trimming pared 4 bases from V and 0 bases from J, leaving 16 bases between. Looked up from germline, CDR1 is SGHAT and CDR2 is FQNNGV. CDR3 protein: CASSSPGDLSSYNEQFF. CDR3 in DNA: TGTGCCAGCAGCTCTCCCGGGGACCTAAGCTCCTACAATGAGCAGTTCTTC.

The chain combines TRBV2 with TRBJ1-1; D perhaps matches TRBD1 (6 bases). The CDR3 is made up of 16 amino acids. The V end lost 5 bases, the J end lost 5 bases, and 21 bases lay between the germline ends. Germline CDR1 is SNHLY and CDR2 is FYNNEI. This CDR3 is CASSPPGVGGHTEAFF. The CDR3 DNA sequence: TGTGCCAGCAGTCCCCCGGGTGTCGGGGGACATACTGAAGCTTTCTTT.

CDR3 protein: CASSFTGNTEAFF. In DNA form, the CDR3 reads TGCGCCAGCAGCTTTACTGGGAACACTGAAGCTTTCTTT. This chain links TRBV5-1 with TRBJ1-1; no firm D call. This CDR3 has 13 residues. The germline V and J ends were trimmed by 2 bases and 1 base, with 6 bases remaining between them. CDR1 and CDR2 (germline): SGHRS, YFSETQ. Full variable domain (outside the CDR3, taken from reference TRBV5-1 and TRBJ1-1): KAGVTQTPRYLIKTRGQQVTLSCSPISGHRSVSWYQQTPGQGLQFLFEYFSETQRNKGNFPGRFSGRQFSNSRSEMNVSTLELGDSALYLCASSFTGNTEAFFGQGTRLTVV.